This T cell receptor beta chain was recovered during a study of Graves' ophthalmopathy and Graves' hyperthyroidism. With respect to this clonotype: Its target is not known.

Trimming removed 0 bases at V and 5 bases at J, with 15 bases between. Germline V CDR1 and CDR2: SGHRS, YFSETQ. The length of the CDR3 is 17 residues. Whole-study results and caveats: Blood samples also showed most expanded thyroid clonotypes exceeding 0.001 frequency. Ophthalmopathy progression was predicted by the model at 70.59% sensitivity and approximately 72% specificity.

Using RNA transcripts, the TCR beta CDR3 regions were amplified. Second-round multiplex PCR came after a first-round RT-PCR that employed HTBI primers. TCRdb recomputed calls from the multiplex PCR reads with MiXCR, one row per CDR3 protein. Of some 360,000 distinct CDR3 sequences in the sample, about 15% were seen once. This TCR was sampled from an adult woman with stable Graves' hyperthyroidism. The chain joins TRBV5-1 to TRBJ1-6; D gene uncertain. Sequencing input: peripheral blood. CDR3: CASSLEVPGMDNSPLHF. The CDR3 DNA is TGCGCCAGCAGCTTGGAAGTTCCGGGGATGGATAATTCACCCCTCCACTTT.